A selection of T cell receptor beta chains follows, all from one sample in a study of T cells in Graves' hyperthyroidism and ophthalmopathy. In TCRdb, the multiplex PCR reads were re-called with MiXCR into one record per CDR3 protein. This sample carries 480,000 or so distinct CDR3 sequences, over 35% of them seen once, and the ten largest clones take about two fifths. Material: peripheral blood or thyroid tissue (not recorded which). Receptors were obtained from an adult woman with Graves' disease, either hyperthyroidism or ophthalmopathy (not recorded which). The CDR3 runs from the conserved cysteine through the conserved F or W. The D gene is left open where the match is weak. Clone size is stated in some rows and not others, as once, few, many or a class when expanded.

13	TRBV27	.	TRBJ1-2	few	CASGRSTSYGYTF	TGTGCCAGCGGACGCTCAACGTCCTATGGCTACACCTTC
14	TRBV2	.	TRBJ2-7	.	CASSEQVSSYEQYF	TGTGCCAGCAGTGAACAGGTTTCTAGCTACGAGCAGTACTTC
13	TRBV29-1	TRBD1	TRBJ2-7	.	CSVAGQGGYEQYF	TGCAGCGTGGCTGGACAGGGCGGCTACGAGCAGTACTTC
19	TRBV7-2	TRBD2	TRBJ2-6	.	CASSLVSGRANSGANVLTF	TGTGCCAGCAGCTTAGTGAGCGGGAGGGCTAACTCTGGGGCCAACGTCCTGACTTTC
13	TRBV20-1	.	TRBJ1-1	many	CSARVGVGTEAFF	TGCAGTGCTAGAGTGGGGGTGGGCACTGAAGCTTTCTTT
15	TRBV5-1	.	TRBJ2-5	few	CASSLMDGPGETQYF	TGCGCCAGCAGCTTAATGGACGGACCTGGGGAGACCCAGTACTTC
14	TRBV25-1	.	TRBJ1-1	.	CASSEGSGRTEAFF	TGTGCCAGCAGTGAAGGTTCAGGGCGAACTGAAGCTTTCTTT
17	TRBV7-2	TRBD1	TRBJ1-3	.	CASSLDLQGAAGNTIYF	TGTGCCAGCAGCTTAGATCTACAGGGGGCGGCTGGAAACACCATATATTTT
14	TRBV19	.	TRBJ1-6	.	CASSTAGGNSPLHF	TGTGCCAGTAGTACGGCGGGAGGCAATTCACCCCTCCACTTT
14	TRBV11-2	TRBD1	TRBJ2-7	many	CASSTTGGGYEQYF	TGTGCCAGCAGCACGACAGGGGGAGGCTACGAGCAGTACTTC
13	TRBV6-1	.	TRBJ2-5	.	CASRNPVQETQYF	TGTGCCAGCAGGAACCCAGTCCAAGAGACCCAGTACTTC
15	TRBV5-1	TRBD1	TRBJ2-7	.	CASSLVTGDSYEQYF	TGCGCCAGCAGCTTGGTGACAGGGGATTCCTACGAGCAGTACTTC
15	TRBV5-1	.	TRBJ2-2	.	CASRRQASNTGELFF	TGCGCCAGCAGAAGACAGGCGTCGAACACCGGGGAGCTGTTTTTT
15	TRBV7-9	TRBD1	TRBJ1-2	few	CASSRRDRGGIGYTF	TGTGCCAGCAGCCGACGGGACAGGGGGGGAATTGGCTACACCTTC
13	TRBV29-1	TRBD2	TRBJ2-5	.	CSVRGRAGETQYF	TGCAGCGTTCGCGGGAGGGCCGGAGAGACCCAGTACTTC
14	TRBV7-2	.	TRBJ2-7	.	CASSQGQYIGEQYF	TGCGCCAGCAGCCAAGGACAGTACATTGGCGAGCAGTACTTC
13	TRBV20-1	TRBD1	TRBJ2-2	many	CSPGTGNTGELFF	TGCAGCCCCGGGACAGGGAACACCGGGGAGCTGTTTTTT
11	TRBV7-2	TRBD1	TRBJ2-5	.	CASRGQGTQYF	TGTGCCAGCAGGGGACAGGGGACCCAGTACTTC
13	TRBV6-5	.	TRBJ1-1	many	CASTGPSNTEAFF	TGTGCCAGCACCGGACCTTCGAACACTGAAGCTTTCTTT
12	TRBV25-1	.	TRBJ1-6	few	CASEDFNSPLHF	TGTGCTAGCGAGGACTTTAATTCACCCCTCCACTTT
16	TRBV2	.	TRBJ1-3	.	CASKGRGSSSGNTIYF	TGTGCCAGCAAGGGCAGGGGATCGAGCTCTGGAAACACCATATATTTT
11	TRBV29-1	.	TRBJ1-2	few	CSASEGVGYTF	TGCAGCGCCTCAGAGGGGGTTGGCTACACCTTC
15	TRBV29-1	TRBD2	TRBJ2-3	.	CSAGGEGHTTDTQYF	TGCAGCGCTGGGGGGGAAGGCCACACCACAGATACGCAGTATTTT
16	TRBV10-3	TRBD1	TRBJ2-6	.	CAMRGTGAPGANVLTF	TGTGCCATGAGAGGGACAGGCGCCCCTGGGGCCAACGTCCTGACTTTC
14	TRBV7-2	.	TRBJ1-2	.	CASSLGEINYGYTF	TGTGCCAGCAGCCTCGGGGAGATAAACTATGGCTACACCTTC
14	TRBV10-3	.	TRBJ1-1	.	CAISESDGSTEAFF	TGTGCCATCAGTGAGTCTGACGGAAGCACTGAAGCTTTCTTT
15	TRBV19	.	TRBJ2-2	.	CATQTGLMNTGELFF	TGTGCCACCCAAACCGGGCTTATGAACACCGGGGAGCTGTTTTTT
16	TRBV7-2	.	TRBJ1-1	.	CASSLVASVSGPEAFF	TGTGCCAGCAGCTTAGTCGCGAGCGTGTCGGGCCCTGAAGCTTTCTTT
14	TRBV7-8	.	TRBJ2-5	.	CASSYGEAQETQYF	TGTGCCAGCTCATACGGGGAAGCCCAAGAGACCCAGTACTTC
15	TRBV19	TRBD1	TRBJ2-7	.	CASSTRGDRAYEQYF	TGTGCCAGTAGTACCCGGGGGGACAGGGCCTACGAGCAGTACTTC
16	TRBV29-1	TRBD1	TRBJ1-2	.	CSVEDSTGEGANGYTF	TGCAGCGTTGAAGATTCAACAGGAGAGGGGGCAAATGGCTACACCTTC
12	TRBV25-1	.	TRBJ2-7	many	CASSETLYEQYF	TGTGCCAGCAGTGAGACGCTATACGAGCAGTACTTC
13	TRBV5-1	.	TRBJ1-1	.	CASSREPDIEAFF	TGCGCCAGCAGCCGGGAGCCGGACATTGAAGCTTTCTTT
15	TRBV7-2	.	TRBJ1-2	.	CASGSGSFLNYGYTF	TGTGCCAGCGGATCGGGCTCCTTTCTGAACTATGGCTACACCTTC
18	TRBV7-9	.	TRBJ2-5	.	CASSLGAGGRLGGETQYF	TGTGCCAGCAGCCTTGGGGCTGGCGGGAGACTAGGGGGGGAGACCCAGTACTTC
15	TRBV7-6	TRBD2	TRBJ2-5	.	CASGTSGRALETQYF	TGTGCCAGCGGGACTAGCGGGAGGGCCTTGGAGACCCAGTACTTC
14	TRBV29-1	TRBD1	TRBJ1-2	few	CSTTPGQGEDGYTF	TGCAGCACAACACCGGGACAGGGTGAGGATGGCTACACCTTC